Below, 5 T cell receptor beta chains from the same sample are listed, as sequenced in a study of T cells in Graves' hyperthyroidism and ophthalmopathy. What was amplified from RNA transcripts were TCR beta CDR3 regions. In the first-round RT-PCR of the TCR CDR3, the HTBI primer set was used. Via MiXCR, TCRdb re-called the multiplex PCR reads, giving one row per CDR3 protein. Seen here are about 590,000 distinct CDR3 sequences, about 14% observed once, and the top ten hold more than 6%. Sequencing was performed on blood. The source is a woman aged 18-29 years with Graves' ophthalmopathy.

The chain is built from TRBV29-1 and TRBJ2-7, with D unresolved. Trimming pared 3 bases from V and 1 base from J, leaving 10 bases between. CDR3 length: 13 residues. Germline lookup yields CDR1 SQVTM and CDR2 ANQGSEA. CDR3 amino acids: CSVENGESYEQYF. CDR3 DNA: TGCAGCGTTGAGAATGGTGAGTCCTACGAGCAGTACTTC.

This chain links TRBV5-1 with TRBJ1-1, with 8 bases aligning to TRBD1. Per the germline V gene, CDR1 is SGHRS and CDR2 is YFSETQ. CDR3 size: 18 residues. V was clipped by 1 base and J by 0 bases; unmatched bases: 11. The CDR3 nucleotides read TGCGCCAGCAGCTTGATACCGACAGGGGAGGGAATGAACACTGAAGCTTTCTTT. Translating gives CASSLIPTGEGMNTEAFF.

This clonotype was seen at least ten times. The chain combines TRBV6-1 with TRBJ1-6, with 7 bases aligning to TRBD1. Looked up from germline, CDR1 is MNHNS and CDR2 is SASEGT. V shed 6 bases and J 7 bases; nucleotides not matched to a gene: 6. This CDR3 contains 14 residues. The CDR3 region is CASRLRGLNSPLHF. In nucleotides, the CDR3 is TGTGCCAGCAGGCTGAGGGGGCTAAATTCACCCCTCCACTTT.

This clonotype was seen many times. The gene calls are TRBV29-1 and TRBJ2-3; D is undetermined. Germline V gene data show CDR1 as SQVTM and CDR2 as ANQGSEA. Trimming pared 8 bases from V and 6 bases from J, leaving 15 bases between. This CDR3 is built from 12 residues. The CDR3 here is CSSAQDRDTQYF. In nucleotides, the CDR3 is TGCAGCTCCGCGCAAGACCGGGATACGCAGTATTTT.

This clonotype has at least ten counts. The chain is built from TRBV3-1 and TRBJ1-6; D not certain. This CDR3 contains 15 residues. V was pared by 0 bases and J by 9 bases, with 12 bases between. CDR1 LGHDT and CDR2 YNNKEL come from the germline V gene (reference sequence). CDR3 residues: CASSQDRPSRSPLHF. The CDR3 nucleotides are TGTGCCAGCAGCCAAGATAGGCCCAGCCGTTCACCCCTCCACTTT.